This TCR beta chain emerged from a study of blood T cell repertoires in COVID-19. CDR1 and CDR2 from the germline V gene are KGHSH and LQKENI. The CDR3 spans 14 residues. V dropped 0 bases and J dropped 9; count of bases not matched to a gene: 7. Authors' data handling: By means of reference gene primer amplification, nucleated cell counts were estimated. TCRdb keeps only in-frame clones here, not all; method: immunoSEQ multiplex PCR. That table gives V, J and clone size, and the DNA gave D and trimming. Of about 170,000 clones listed, 80% to 90% are singletons. This chain connects TRBV18 to TRBJ1-2, with TRBD1 matching 7 bases. This TCR was recovered from a man in his forties who had recovered from COVID-19. The sequencing sample was made of peripheral blood. The CDR3 is CASSPPGQSGSYTF. Here the CDR3 DNA reads TGTGCCAGCTCACCACCGGGACAGTCTGGGAGCTACACCTTC.